These 9 T cell receptor beta chains share one sample of origin, sequenced in a study of vaccination and CD4 T cells after COVID-19. The treatment denotes: roughly 11-day PBMC culture with coronavirus spike peptide pools or control peptides (ViraFEST assay). These receptors lack a known antigen. The study sequenced cultured CD4+ T cell DNA using the Oncomine TCR Beta short-read assay. TCRdb reanalysed the PCR reads using MiXCR and keeps one entry per CDR3 protein. The profile shows over 6,500 distinct CDR3 sequences, roughly 72% of them singletons. Sequencing used CD4+ T cells from blood, cultured in vitro. These receptors were taken from a human donor who had recovered from COVID-19.

The J gene is TRBJ2-7, the V gene TRBV6-2 or TRBV6-3, with D perhaps TRBD1 (5 bases). Trimming cost V 8 bases and J 3 bases, with 14 bases left between them. Germline V gene sequence: CDR1 MNHEY, CDR2 SVGEGT. The CDR3 spans 13 residues. CDR3 bases: TGTGCCAGCTGCCCAGGGCAGAACTACGAGCAGTACTTC. Translation: CASCPGQNYEQYF.

The rearrangement joins TRBV14 to TRBJ1-2; D ambiguous. This CDR3 region has 13 residues. Trimming shortened V by 5 bases and J by 2 bases, and 9 bases separated the two germline ends. Germline V CDR1 and CDR2: SGHDN, FVKESK. CDR3 DNA sequence: TGTGCCAGCAGCATAGATATCAACTATGGCTACACCTTC. This gives the protein CASSIDINYGYTF.

The chain is built from TRBV20-1 and TRBJ1-2; no clear D. Germline CDR1 and CDR2: DFQATT and SNEGSKA (reference sequence). The CDR3 consists of 12 residues. With 5 bases removed from V and 1 base from J, the gap between germline ends came to 8 bases. The CDR3 DNA follows: TGCAGTGCTTCTACAGTTAACTATGGCTACACCTTC. Amino acids: CSASTVNYGYTF.

J is TRBJ2-7 and V is TRBV24-1; D possibly corresponds to TRBD1 (6 bases). The germline CDR1 and CDR2 sequences are KGHDR and SFDVKD. The CDR3 is made up of 12 amino acids. The germline V and J ends were trimmed by 4 bases and 4 bases, with 7 bases remaining between them. CDR3 bases: TGTGCCACCAGTGACAGGGGTTACGAGCAGTACTTC. Translating it yields CATSDRGYEQYF.

V and J are TRBV4-1 and TRBJ2-2, with D unclear. This CDR3 comprises 15 residues. The germline V and J ends were trimmed by 6 bases and 1 base, with 12 bases remaining between them. Germline values: CDR1 MGHRA, CDR2 YSYEKL. This CDR3 is CASRSSLLNTGELFF. DNA of the CDR3: TGCGCCAGCAGATCCAGCTTATTGAACACCGGGGAGCTGTTTTTT.

The rearrangement links TRBV7-2 to TRBJ2-7, with 8 bases that match TRBD1. The ends lost 3 bases at V and 0 bases at J; junction bases unmatched: 4. Germline CDR1 reads SGHTA; CDR2 reads FQGNSA. The CDR3 sequence is 15 residues long. The CDR3 loop reads CASSFGQGPSYEQYF. CDR3 sequence (DNA): TGTGCCAGCAGCTTCGGACAGGGACCCTCCTACGAGCAGTACTTC.

The chain combines TRBV7-3 with TRBJ2-2, with D perhaps matching TRBD2 (5 bases). V was shortened by 1 base and J by 5 bases, with 5 bases between the two germline ends. From germline, CDR1 is SGHTA and CDR2 FQGTGA. This CDR3 is built from 13 residues. CDR3 coding DNA: TGTGCCAGCAGCTTAAGGGAGACCGGGGAGCTGTTTTTT. This codes for CASSLRETGELFF.

This sequence joins TRBV27 and TRBJ2-7; a weak D match, TRBD1 (6 bases). The CDR3 is 15 residues long. Germline CDR1 is MNHEY and CDR2 is SMNVEV (reference sequence). V was clipped by 5 bases and J by 3 bases, with 17 bases between them. The CDR3 loop is CASSLTGTRGYEQYF. DNA for the CDR3: TGTGCCAGCAGTCTGACCGGGACCAGGGGCTACGAGCAGTACTTC.

This clonotype was counted once. The rearrangement uses TRBV11-2 and TRBJ1-1; D call uncertain. V was trimmed by 2 bases and J by 4 bases, leaving 5 bases between them. The CDR3 extends over 12 amino acids. CDR1 is SGHAT and CDR2 is FQNNGV in the germline V gene. The CDR3 here is CASSLSGTEAFF. The CDR3 DNA reads as TGTGCCAGCAGCTTATCGGGCACTGAAGCTTTCTTT.